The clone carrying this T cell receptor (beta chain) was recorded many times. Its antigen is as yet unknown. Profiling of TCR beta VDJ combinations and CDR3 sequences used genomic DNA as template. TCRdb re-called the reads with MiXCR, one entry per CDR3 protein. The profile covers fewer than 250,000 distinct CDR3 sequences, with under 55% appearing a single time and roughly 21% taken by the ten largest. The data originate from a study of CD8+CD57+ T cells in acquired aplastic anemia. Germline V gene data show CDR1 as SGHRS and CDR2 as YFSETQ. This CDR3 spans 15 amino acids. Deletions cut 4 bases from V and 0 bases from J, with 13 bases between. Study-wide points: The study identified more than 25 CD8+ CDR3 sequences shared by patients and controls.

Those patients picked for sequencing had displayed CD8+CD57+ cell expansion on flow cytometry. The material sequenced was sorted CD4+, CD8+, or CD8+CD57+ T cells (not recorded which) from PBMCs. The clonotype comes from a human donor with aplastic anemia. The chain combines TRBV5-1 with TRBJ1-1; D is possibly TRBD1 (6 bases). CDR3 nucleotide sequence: TGCGCCAGCAGCCCACTGACAGGTATGAACACTGAAGCTTTCTTT. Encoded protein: CASSPLTGMNTEAFF.